Here is one TCR beta chain with its context. The source of the sample is a study of blood T cell repertoires in COVID-19. On the study more broadly: Samples came from the United States, Italy and Spain, spanning acute and convalescent COVID-19. In each case, the material was cDNA or gDNA derived from T cells, B-cell-depleted T cells, or PBMCs.

The CDR3 extends over 15 amino acids. The authors' processing: Amplification with reference gene primers provided the estimates of nucleated cell counts. Method: immunoSEQ multiplex PCR; TCRdb's copy keeps in-frame clones and lacks some. V, J and clone size reflect that table, while D and trimming were determined from the DNA. The sample yields over 90,000 clones, around 87% seen once. The source of this sequence is a man over 45 with active or convalescent COVID-19. The V gene is TRBV21-1, the J gene TRBJ1-5; TRBD1 was called by the table and not checked on the DNA. TRBV21-1 has pseudogene status. The sample consisted of peripheral blood. For the CDR3, the DNA is TGTGCCAGCAGCCTGGACTGCAGGGGTAATCAGCCCCAGCATTTT. Protein product: CASSLDCRGNQPQHF.